Below, 24 T cell receptor beta chains from the same sample are listed, as sequenced in a study of CD8+ T cells in alopecia areata. cDNA reverse transcribed from extracted RNA served as the sequencing template. Generated by immunoSEQ multiplex PCR, the TCRdb table keeps only in-frame clones and is missing some. The repertoire holds about 150,000 clones, more than 40% seen once, with approximately 7% in the top ten. The source material was CD4+ T cells sorted from blood. Receptors originate from a human donor with alopecia areata.

This clone was recorded a few times. The chain combines TRBV5-1 with TRBJ2-1, with D hard to call. CDR3 size: 13 residues. Germline CDR1 is SGHRS and CDR2 is YFSETQ. V gave up 0 bases and J gave up 8 bases, with 9 bases separating them. CDR3 amino acids: CASSLGPTDEQFF. CDR3 bases: TGCGCCAGCAGCTTGGGCCCCACGGATGAGCAGTTCTTC.

This clone was found a few times. The chain has TRBV23-1 and TRBJ2-7; D may be TRBD1 (7 bases). TRBV23-1 is known as an ORF, though its function is uncertain. V shed 3 bases and J shed 5 bases, with 14 bases lying between them. This CDR3 contains 14 residues. CDR3 sequence reads: CASSQWRRGHEQYF. The CDR3 DNA is TGCGCCAGCAGTCAGTGGAGGAGGGGGCACGAGCAGTACTTC.

This chain joins TRBV15 and TRBJ2-7, with 7 bases that match TRBD2. Germline CDR1 is LNHNV and CDR2 is YYDKDF (reference sequence). There are 13 residues in the CDR3. V lost 3 bases and J lost 7; bases outside the gene matches: 6. The CDR3 DNA reads as TGTGCCACCAGCAGGGTCACGGGAGGAGAGCAGTACTTC. Protein product: CATSRVTGGEQYF.

This clone has only one observation. V is TRBV28 and J is TRBJ2-4; 12 nucleotides line up with TRBD1. The CDR3 runs to 16 residues. V gave up 3 bases and J gave up 7 bases; unmatched junction bases: 7. CDR1 and CDR2 (germline): MDHEN, SYDVKM. The CDR3 region has the DNA TGTGCCAGCAGTTTCCAGGGGACAGGGGGCTGGAACATTCAGTACTTC. Translation gives CASSFQGTGGWNIQYF. The complete variable domain, with remaining parts taken from reference TRBV28 and TRBJ2-4, reads DVKVTQSSRYLVKRTGEKVFLECVQDMDHENMFWYRQDPGLGLRLIYFSYDVKMKEKGDIPEGYSVSREKKERFSLILESASTNQTSMYLCASSFQGTGGWNIQYFGAGTRLSVL.

This clone was detected only once. This chain joins TRBV6-5 and TRBJ1-4, with TRBD1 matching over 7 bases. Germline V gives CDR1 MNHEY, CDR2 SVGAGI. This CDR3 comprises 15 residues. Trimming at V came to 4 bases and at J to 3 bases, leaving 5 bases not matched to a gene. The CDR3 coding sequence is TGTGCCAGCAGTTCGACAGGGCTAGCTAATGAAAAACTGTTTTTT. Protein product: CASSSTGLANEKLFF.

The chain carries TRBV28 and TRBJ2-7; D is ambiguous. The CDR3 is 12 residues long. With 5 bases removed from V and 2 bases from J, the gap between germline ends came to 7 bases. Germline V gives CDR1 MDHEN, CDR2 SYDVKM. The CDR3 DNA reads TGTGCCAGCAGTCGCGGAACCTACGAGCAGTACTTC. Amino acid sequence: CASSRGTYEQYF. Filled out from reference TRBV28 and TRBJ2-7, the complete variable domain reads DVKVTQSSRYLVKRTGEKVFLECVQDMDHENMFWYRQDPGLGLRLIYFSYDVKMKEKGDIPEGYSVSREKKERFSLILESASTNQTSMYLCASSRGTYEQYFGPGTRLTVT.

This rearrangement joins TRBV5-1 to TRBJ2-1, with D possibly being TRBD2 (6 bases). V lost 0 bases to trimming and J lost 15 bases, with 19 bases between them. Germline CDR1 reads SGHRS; CDR2 reads YFSETQ. The CDR3 length is 14 residues. The CDR3 sequence is CASSLGGGHIDLFF. The CDR3 bases are TGCGCCAGCAGCTTGGGTGGAGGGCACATAGACCTGTTCTTC.

There are a few counts of this clone. This CDR3 is CVSGQGGYEQYF. The CDR3 DNA follows: TGTGTATCGGGACAGGGAGGATACGAGCAGTACTTC. The chain links TRBV7-9 to TRBJ2-7, with 9 bases aligning to TRBD1. This CDR3 is built from 12 residues. Germline CDR1 reads SEHNR; CDR2 reads FQNEAQ (reference sequence). The full variable domain, in which reference TRBV7-9 and TRBJ2-7 provide the parts outside the CDR3, is DTGVSQNPRHKITKRGQNVTFRCDPISEHNRLYWYRQTLGQGPEFLTYFQNEAQLEKSRLLSDRFSAERPKGSFSTLEIQRTEQGDSAMYLCVSGQGGYEQYFGPGTRLTVT.

The chain is built from TRBV28 and TRBJ2-3; 7 positions agree with TRBD2. The CDR3 totals 14 residues. The ends lost 7 bases at V and 4 bases at J; junction bases unmatched: 8. Per the germline V gene, CDR1 is MDHEN and CDR2 is SYDVKM. The CDR3 DNA is TGTGCCAGCATCTCGGCGGGAGCCGCAGATACGCAGTATTTT. It codes for CASISAGAADTQYF.

The gene calls are TRBV5-1 and TRBJ2-7; no definite D call. This CDR3 comprises 13 residues. Per the germline V gene, CDR1 is SGHRS and CDR2 is YFSETQ. V lost 4 bases and J lost 1, with 9 bases in between. The CDR3 loop reads CASSRFGSYEQYF. The CDR3 DNA reads as TGCGCCAGCAGCCGTTTCGGTTCCTACGAGCAGTACTTC.

This chain uses TRBV29-1 with TRBJ2-4; D is undetermined. V was shortened by 4 bases and J by 6 bases, with 10 bases between the two germline ends. The CDR3 consists of 12 residues. Per germline, CDR1 SQVTM and CDR2 ANQGSEA. This CDR3 is CSVGSVGNIQYF. The CDR3, as DNA: TGCAGCGTTGGATCGGTCGGAAACATTCAGTACTTC.

V is TRBV19 and J is TRBJ2-4; no clear D gene. V was shortened by 0 bases and J by 1 base, with 4 bases between the two germline ends. This CDR3 has 14 amino acids. CDR1 is LNHDA, CDR2 SQIVND, per germline (reference sequence). CDR3 bases: TGTGCCAGTAGTATAGACCGGGCCAAAAACATTCAGTACTTC. Translating it yields CASSIDRAKNIQYF.

The chain links TRBV30 to TRBJ2-1; D gene unclear. This CDR3 has 14 amino acids. The germline V and J ends were trimmed by 2 bases and 4 bases, with 12 bases remaining between them. The V gene's germline CDR1 is GTSNPN and CDR2 SVGIG (reference sequence). The CDR3 here is CAWSPIDGYNEQFF. CDR3 in DNA: TGTGCCTGGAGTCCAATAGACGGTTACAATGAGCAGTTCTTC.

The J gene is TRBJ2-1, the V gene TRBV27, with 10 bases fitting TRBD2. Per germline, CDR1 MNHEY and CDR2 SMNVEV (reference sequence). The junction had 9 bases not matched to a gene; V was cut back by 4 bases and J by 9 bases. The CDR3 sequence is 15 residues long. CDR3 loop: CASSSAGGPAGEQFF. The CDR3 DNA follows: TGTGCCAGCAGTTCAGCGGGAGGGCCGGCAGGTGAGCAGTTCTTC.

The gene calls are TRBV15 and TRBJ2-1, with 10 bases identical to TRBD1. Germline V gene sequence: CDR1 LNHNV, CDR2 YYDKDF (reference sequence). This CDR3 contains 15 residues. J was trimmed by 7 bases and V by 5 bases; bases with no gene match: 8. The CDR3 loop reads CATSGGQGIENEQFF. The CDR3 coding sequence is TGTGCCACCAGCGGGGGACAGGGGATTGAGAATGAGCAGTTCTTC.

The V gene is TRBV10-3, the J gene TRBJ1-2, with 9 bases that match TRBD1. Trimming removed 8 bases from V and 1 base from J; junction bases left unmatched: 5. The CDR3 totals 14 residues. The germline V gene has CDR1 ENHRY and CDR2 SYGVKD. CDR3 loop: CAILGQGGNYGYTF. Written as DNA, the CDR3 is TGTGCCATCTTGGGACAGGGCGGTAACTATGGCTACACCTTC.

This clone has a single count. The chain links TRBV11-2 to TRBJ1-2; D unresolved. Germline assignment: CDR1 SGHAT and CDR2 FQNNGV. There are 14 residues in the CDR3. V was trimmed by 3 bases and J by 5 bases, leaving 13 bases between them. CDR3 DNA: TGTGCCAGCAGCTTCGGTCTTGGGCTTTATGGCTACACCTTC. Protein sequence: CASSFGLGLYGYTF. The whole variable domain, remainder taken from reference TRBV11-2 and TRBJ1-2, is EAGVAQSPRYKIIEKRQSVAFWCNPISGHATLYWYQQILGQGPKLLIQFQNNGVVDDSQLPKDRFSAERLKGVDSTLKIQPAKLEDSAVYLCASSFGLGLYGYTFGSGTRLTVV.

This rearrangement joins TRBV27 to TRBJ2-5; D is undetermined. CDR1 and CDR2 from the germline V gene are MNHEY and SMNVEV (reference sequence). V lost 5 bases and J lost 3, with 7 bases in between. The CDR3 contains 12 residues. CDR3 DNA: TGTGCCAGCAGTCCTCCCAAAGAGACCCAGTACTTC. Protein: CASSPPKETQYF.

This clone was picked up a small number of times. The rearrangement joins TRBV29-1 to TRBJ1-1; D is uncertain. Germline V CDR1 and CDR2: SQVTM, ANQGSEA. V lost 4 bases, J lost 1 base, and 19 bases lay in between. This CDR3 contains 16 residues. The CDR3 bases are TGCAGCGTTGCACACCTCGTAGGAGGATCGAACACTGAAGCTTTCTTT. It codes for CSVAHLVGGSNTEAFF.

There are a few counts of this clone. The chain couples TRBV29-1 to TRBJ2-1; maybe TRBD2 (6 bases). Germline V CDR1 and CDR2: SQVTM, ANQGSEA. The CDR3 is 13 amino acids. The CDR3 DNA sequence: TGCACCTCCGGAGGGCCGACTGGGGATGAGCAGTTCTTC. This encodes CTSGGPTGDEQFF.

This chain joins TRBV18 and TRBJ1-2; 7 nucleotides agree with TRBD1. Unmatched junction bases numbered 8, after V lost 5 bases and J lost 8 bases. The CDR3 sequence is 13 residues long. Germline CDR1 and CDR2: KGHSH and LQKENI. In DNA form, the CDR3 reads TGTGCCAGCTCATCCGGACAGGCTGACGGCTACACCTTC. Its translation is CASSSGQADGYTF.

The V call is TRBV29-1, the J call TRBJ1-1; D not resolved. Per germline, CDR1 SQVTM and CDR2 ANQGSEA. This CDR3 region has 13 residues. Trimming took 7 bases from V and 0 from J, leaving 12 bases between them. As DNA, the CDR3 is TGCAGCGCCCACCCCAGACTGAACACTGAAGCTTTCTTT. This codes for CSAHPRLNTEAFF.

This clone was counted between two and nine times. The chain has TRBV7-2 and TRBJ2-5; 8 nucleotides match TRBD1. V shed 1 base and J 4 bases; nucleotides not matched to a gene: 2. The CDR3 is 14 residues long. Per germline, CDR1 SGHTA and CDR2 FQGNSA. The CDR3 here is CASSLGTGRETQYF. The CDR3 DNA is TGTGCCAGCAGCTTAGGGACAGGGCGAGAGACCCAGTACTTC.

The J gene is TRBJ1-5, the V gene TRBV28, with 7 nucleotides matching TRBD1. Per germline, CDR1 MDHEN and CDR2 SYDVKM. The CDR3 spans 14 residues. V was pared by 6 bases and J by 6 bases, with 8 bases of the junction left unmatched. CDR3 residues: CASRYDRASQPQHF. CDR3 bases: TGTGCCAGCAGATATGACAGGGCTAGTCAGCCCCAGCATTTT.